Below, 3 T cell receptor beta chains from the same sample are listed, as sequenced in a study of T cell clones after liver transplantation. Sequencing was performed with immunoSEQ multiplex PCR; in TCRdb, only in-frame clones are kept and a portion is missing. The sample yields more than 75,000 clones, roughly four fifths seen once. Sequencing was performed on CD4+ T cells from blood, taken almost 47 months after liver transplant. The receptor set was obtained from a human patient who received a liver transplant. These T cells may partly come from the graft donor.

CDR3 in DNA: TGCGCCAGCAAGGAGGTTCATACCCAAGAGACCCAGTACTTC. Translating it yields CASKEVHTQETQYF. The chain joins TRBV10-2 to TRBJ2-5; a weak D match, TRBD2 (5 bases). This CDR3 has 14 residues. V shed 7 bases and J shed 1 base, with 13 bases lying between them. Germline V gene data show CDR1 as WSHSY and CDR2 as SAAADI.

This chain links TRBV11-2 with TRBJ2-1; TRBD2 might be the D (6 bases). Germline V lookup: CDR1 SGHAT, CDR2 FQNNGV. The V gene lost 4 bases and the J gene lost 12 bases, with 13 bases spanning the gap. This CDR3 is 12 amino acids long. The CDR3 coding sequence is TGTGCCAGCAGCTCCCGGGGGTGGTTGCAGTTCTTC. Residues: CASSSRGWLQFF.

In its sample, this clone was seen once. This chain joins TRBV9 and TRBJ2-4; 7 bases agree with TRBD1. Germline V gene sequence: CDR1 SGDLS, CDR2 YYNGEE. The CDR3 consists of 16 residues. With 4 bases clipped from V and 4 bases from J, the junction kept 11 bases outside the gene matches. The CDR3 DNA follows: TGTGCCAGCAGCCCCCTACCGGGACAGAAGAAAAACATTCAGTACTTC. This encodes CASSPLPGQKKNIQYF.